This entry describes one TCR beta chain. The data were obtained in a study of OX40 agonist ivuxolimab in advanced cancers. TCRdb's copy holds only in-frame clones and misses some; the assay was immunoSEQ multiplex PCR. The sample lists approximately 15,000 clones; about 91% were seen once. V was clipped by 6 bases and J by 5 bases, with 7 bases between them. This CDR3 is 11 amino acids long. The germline gives CDR1 MNHEY, CDR2 SVGAGI. V and J are TRBV6-5 and TRBJ2-5; TRBD1 or TRBD2 may be the D gene (5 bases each). The sequence was obtained from an adult with an advanced solid tumor such as melanoma, head and neck, liver or kidney cancer. The source material was CD4+ or CD8+ T cells sorted from blood, sampled in a trial of the OX40 agonist ivuxolimab. CDR3 sequence reads: CASSEGETQYF. The CDR3 bases are TGTGCCAGCAGCGAGGGGGAGACCCAGTACTTC.